The T cell receptor beta chain under discussion was sequenced for a study of cytomegalovirus exposure and HLA in healthy donors. The wider study: Approximately 180 million T cells yielded approximately 100 million unique TCR beta sequences, as an earlier analysis found.

The PCR was carried out with 60 Vbeta primers and 13 Jbeta primers. Clones were read by immunoSEQ multiplex PCR, and TCRdb kept only the in-frame ones, dropping some. The sample includes about 160,000 clones, 80% of them seen just once. Germline V gene data show CDR1 as SGHDT and CDR2 as YYEEEE. The V gene lost 0 bases and the J gene lost 6 bases, with 17 bases spanning the gap. This CDR3 spans 16 amino acids. Comment on this clone: Its matching antigen is unknown.

Study results and caveats: Analyses of presence/absence relied on an assumption of roughly uniform sequencing depth across donors. Listed as cytomegalovirus-associated were roughly 180 TCR beta chains.

The chain combines TRBV5-6 with TRBJ2-3; perhaps TRBD2 as D (6 bases). The TCR comes from a young man in good health and CMV-seropositive. Sample: PBMCs. CDR3 residues: CASSLATGANTDTQYF. DNA of the CDR3: TGTGCCAGCAGCTTGGCGACGGGAGCTAACACGGATACGCAGTATTTT.